This section outlines one T cell receptor beta chain sequence together with its context. Antigen specificity is unknown. This specimen belongs to a study of pediatric ulcerative colitis. Points from the study as a whole: All ulcerative colitis patients, but no controls, carried two rectal clonotypes.

The assay was immunoSEQ multiplex PCR, and TCRdb's table has in-frame clones only and misses some. The sample has some 10,000 clones; 80% to 90% are singletons. This CDR3 has 11 amino acids. Germline V gene lookup returns CDR1 SQVTM and CDR2 ANQGSEA. Between the trimmed V and J ends, which lost 6 bases and 4 bases, there was a span of 6 bases. Blood was drawn at the time of colonoscopy. Input material: blood. The source is a girl aged 5-17 years with moderate ulcerative colitis. The J gene is TRBJ1-4, the V gene TRBV29-1, with D uncertain. The CDR3 nucleotides read TGCAGCGTCGCAGATAATGAAAAACTGTTTTTT. It translates to CSVADNEKLFF.